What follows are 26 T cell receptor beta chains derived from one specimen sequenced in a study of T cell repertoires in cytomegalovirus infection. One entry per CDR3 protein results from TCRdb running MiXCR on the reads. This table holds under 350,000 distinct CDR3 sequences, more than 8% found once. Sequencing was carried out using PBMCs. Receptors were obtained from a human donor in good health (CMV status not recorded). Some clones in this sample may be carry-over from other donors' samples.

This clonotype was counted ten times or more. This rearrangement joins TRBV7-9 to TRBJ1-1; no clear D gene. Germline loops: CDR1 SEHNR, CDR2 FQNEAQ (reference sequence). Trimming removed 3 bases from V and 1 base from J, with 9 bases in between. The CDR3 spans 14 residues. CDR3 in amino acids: CASSFSEENTEAFF. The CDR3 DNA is TGTGCCAGCAGCTTCTCGGAGGAGAACACTGAAGCTTTCTTT.

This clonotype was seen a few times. The CDR3 loop is CAISDIWDTQYF. For the CDR3, the DNA is TGTGCCATCAGTGATATTTGGGATACGCAGTATTTT. This chain joins TRBV10-3 and TRBJ2-3, with D unresolved. The CDR3 totals 12 residues. V lost 3 bases and J lost 6, with 7 bases in between. Germline V CDR1 and CDR2: ENHRY, SYGVKD.

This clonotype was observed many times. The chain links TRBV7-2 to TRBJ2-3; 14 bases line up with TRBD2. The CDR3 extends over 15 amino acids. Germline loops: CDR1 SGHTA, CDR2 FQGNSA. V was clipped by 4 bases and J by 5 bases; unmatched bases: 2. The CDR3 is CASSSGLAGGDTQYF. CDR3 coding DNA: TGTGCCAGCAGCTCAGGACTAGCGGGAGGAGATACGCAGTATTTT.

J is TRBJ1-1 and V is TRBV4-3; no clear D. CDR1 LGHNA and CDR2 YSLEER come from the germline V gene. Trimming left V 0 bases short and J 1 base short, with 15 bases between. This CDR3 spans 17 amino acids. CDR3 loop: CASSQEWVGQANTEAFF. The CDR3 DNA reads TGCGCCAGCAGCCAAGAGTGGGTAGGGCAAGCGAACACTGAAGCTTTCTTT.

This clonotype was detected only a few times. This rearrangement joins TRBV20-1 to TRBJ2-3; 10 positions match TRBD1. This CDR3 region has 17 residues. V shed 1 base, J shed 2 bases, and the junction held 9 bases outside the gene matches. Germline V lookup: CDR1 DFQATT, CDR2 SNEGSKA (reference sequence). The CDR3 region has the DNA TGCAGTGCTAGAGGGGACAGGGGCCGAAAGACCACAGATACGCAGTATTTT. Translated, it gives CSARGDRGRKTTDTQYF.

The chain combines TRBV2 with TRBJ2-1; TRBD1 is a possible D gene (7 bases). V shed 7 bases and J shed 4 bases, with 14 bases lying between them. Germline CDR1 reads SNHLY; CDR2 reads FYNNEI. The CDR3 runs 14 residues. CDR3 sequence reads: CASTAGTDYNEQFF. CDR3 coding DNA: TGTGCCAGCACCGCGGGGACAGATTACAATGAGCAGTTCTTC.

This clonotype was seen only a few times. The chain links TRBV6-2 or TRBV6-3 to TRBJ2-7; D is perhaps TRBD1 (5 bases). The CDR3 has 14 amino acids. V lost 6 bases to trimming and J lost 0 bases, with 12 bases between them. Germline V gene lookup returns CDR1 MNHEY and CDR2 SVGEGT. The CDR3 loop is CASRRQLTSYEQYF. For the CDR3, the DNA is TGTGCCAGCAGGAGACAGCTAACCTCCTACGAGCAGTACTTC.

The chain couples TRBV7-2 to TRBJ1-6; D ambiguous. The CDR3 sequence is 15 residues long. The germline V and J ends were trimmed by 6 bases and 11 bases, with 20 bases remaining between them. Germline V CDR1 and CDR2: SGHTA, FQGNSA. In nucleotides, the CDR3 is TGTGCCAGCAGGTCGACATTAAGCCAAAGCACACCCCTCCACTTT. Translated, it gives CASRSTLSQSTPLHF. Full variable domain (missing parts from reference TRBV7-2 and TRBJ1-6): GAGVSQSPSNKVTEKGKDVELRCDPISGHTALYWYRQSLGQGLEFLIYFQGNSAPDKSGLPSDRFSAERTGGSVSTLTIQRTQQEDSAVYLCASRSTLSQSTPLHFGNGTRLTVT.

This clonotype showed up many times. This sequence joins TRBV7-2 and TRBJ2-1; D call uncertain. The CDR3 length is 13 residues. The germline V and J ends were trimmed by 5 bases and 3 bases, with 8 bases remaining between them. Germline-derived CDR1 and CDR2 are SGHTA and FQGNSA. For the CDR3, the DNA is TGTGCCAGCAGCCGGCTAGGCTACAATGAGCAGTTCTTC. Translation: CASSRLGYNEQFF.

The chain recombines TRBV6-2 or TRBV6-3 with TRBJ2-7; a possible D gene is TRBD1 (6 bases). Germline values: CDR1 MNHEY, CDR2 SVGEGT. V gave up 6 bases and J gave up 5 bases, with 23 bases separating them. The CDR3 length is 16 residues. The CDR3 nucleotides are TGTGCCAGCAGCACCGAAAGGACAGCCGCCTCAGACGAGCAGTACTTC. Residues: CASSTERTAASDEQYF.

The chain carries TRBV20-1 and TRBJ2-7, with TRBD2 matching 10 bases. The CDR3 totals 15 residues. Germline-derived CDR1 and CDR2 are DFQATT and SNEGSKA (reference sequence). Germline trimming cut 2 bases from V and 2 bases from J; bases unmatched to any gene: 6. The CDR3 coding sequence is TGCAGTGCTAGACCACTAGCGGGAACCACCTACGAGCAGTACTTC. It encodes CSARPLAGTTYEQYF.

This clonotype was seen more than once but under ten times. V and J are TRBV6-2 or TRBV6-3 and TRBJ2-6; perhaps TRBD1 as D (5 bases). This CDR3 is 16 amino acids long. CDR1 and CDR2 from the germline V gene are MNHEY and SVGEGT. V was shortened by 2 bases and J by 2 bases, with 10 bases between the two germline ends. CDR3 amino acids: CASSYPQGTGANVLTF. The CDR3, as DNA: TGTGCCAGCAGTTACCCCCAGGGTACTGGGGCCAACGTCCTGACTTTC.

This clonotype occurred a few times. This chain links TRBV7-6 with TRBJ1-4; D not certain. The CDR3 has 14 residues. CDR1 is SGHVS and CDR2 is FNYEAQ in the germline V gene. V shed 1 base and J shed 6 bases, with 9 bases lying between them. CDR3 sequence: CASSLVIQDEKLFF. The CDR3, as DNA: TGTGCCAGCAGCTTAGTCATTCAGGATGAAAAACTGTTTTTT.

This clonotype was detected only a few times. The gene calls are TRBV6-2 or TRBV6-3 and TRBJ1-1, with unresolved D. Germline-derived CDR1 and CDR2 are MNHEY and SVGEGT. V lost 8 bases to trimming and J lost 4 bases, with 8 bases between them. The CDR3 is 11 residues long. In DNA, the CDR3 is TGTGCCAGCTCGAGGGCCACTGAAGCTTTCTTT. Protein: CASSRATEAFF.

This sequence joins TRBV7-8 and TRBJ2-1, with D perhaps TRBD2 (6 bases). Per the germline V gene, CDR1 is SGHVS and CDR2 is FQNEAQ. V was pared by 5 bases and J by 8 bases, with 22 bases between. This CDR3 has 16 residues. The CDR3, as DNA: TGTGCCAGCAGCGACGGGGAGATAGCGGACGGTCATGAGCAGTTCTTC. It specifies CASSDGEIADGHEQFF.

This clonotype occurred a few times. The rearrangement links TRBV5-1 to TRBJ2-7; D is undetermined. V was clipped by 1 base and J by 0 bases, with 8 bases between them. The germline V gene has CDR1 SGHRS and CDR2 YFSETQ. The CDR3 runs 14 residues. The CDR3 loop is CASSLFSDSYEQYF. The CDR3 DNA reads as TGCGCCAGCAGCTTGTTTAGTGACTCCTACGAGCAGTACTTC. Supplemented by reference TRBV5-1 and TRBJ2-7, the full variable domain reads KAGVTQTPRYLIKTRGQQVTLSCSPISGHRSVSWYQQTPGQGLQFLFEYFSETQRNKGNFPGRFSGRQFSNSRSEMNVSTLELGDSALYLCASSLFSDSYEQYFGPGTRLTVT.

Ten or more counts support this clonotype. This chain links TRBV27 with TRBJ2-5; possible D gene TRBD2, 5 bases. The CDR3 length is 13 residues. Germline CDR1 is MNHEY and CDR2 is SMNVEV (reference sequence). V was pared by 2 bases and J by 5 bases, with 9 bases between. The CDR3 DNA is TGTGCCAGCAGTTTAGGGTGGAGGGAGACCCAGTACTTC. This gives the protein CASSLGWRETQYF.

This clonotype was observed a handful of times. The CDR3 loop is CASSGSGVEQYF. CDR3 nucleotides: TGTGCCAGCAGCGGTTCGGGGGTCGAGCAGTACTTC. This chain links TRBV4-2 with TRBJ2-7, with D tentatively TRBD2 (6 bases). Trimming cost V 5 bases and J 6 bases, with 11 bases left between them. CDR1 and CDR2 (germline): LGHNA, YNFKEQ. This CDR3 region has 12 residues.

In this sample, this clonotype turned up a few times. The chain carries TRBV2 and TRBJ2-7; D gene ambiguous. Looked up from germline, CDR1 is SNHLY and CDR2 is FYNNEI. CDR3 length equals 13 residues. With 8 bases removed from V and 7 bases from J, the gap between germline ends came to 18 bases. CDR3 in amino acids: CASGKQSYSEQYF. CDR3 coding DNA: TGTGCCAGCGGAAAGCAGAGCTACAGTGAGCAGTACTTC.

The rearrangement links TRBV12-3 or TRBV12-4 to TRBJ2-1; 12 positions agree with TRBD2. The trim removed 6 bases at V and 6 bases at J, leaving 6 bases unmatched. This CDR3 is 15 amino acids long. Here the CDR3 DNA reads TGTGCCAGCAGGCCCGGACTAGCGGGGATCAATGAGCAGTTCTTC. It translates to CASRPGLAGINEQFF.

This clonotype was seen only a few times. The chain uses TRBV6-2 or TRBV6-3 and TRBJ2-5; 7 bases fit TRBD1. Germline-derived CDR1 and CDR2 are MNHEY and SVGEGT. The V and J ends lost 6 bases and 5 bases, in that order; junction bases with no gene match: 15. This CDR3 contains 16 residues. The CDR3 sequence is CASRIDWTGGVETQYF. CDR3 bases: TGTGCCAGCAGGATCGATTGGACAGGTGGTGTCGAGACCCAGTACTTC.

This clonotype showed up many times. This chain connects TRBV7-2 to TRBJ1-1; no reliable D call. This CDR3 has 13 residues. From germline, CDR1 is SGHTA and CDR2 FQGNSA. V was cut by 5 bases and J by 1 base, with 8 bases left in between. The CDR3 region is CASSRIKNTEAFF. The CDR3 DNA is TGTGCCAGCAGCCGTATAAAGAACACTGAAGCTTTCTTT.

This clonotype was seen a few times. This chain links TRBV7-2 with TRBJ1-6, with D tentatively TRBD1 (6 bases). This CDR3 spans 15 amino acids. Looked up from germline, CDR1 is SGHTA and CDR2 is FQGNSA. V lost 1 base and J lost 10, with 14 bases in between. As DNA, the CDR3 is TGTGCCAGCAGCTTAGTGCGCAGGGGAAGGTCACCCCTCCACTTT. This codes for CASSLVRRGRSPLHF.

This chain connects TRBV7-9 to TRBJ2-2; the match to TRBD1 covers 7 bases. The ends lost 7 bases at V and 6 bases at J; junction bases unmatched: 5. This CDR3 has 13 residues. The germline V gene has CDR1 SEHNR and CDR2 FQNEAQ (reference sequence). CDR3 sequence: CASKDRVAGELFF. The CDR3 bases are TGTGCCAGCAAAGACAGGGTAGCCGGGGAGCTGTTTTTT.

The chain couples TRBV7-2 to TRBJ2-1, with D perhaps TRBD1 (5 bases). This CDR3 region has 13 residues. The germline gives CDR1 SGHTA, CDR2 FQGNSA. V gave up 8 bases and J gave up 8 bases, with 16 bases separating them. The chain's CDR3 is CASGGRTFDEQFF. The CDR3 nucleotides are TGTGCCAGCGGCGGACGGACATTCGATGAGCAGTTCTTC. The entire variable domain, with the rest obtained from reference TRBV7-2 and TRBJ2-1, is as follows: GAGVSQSPSNKVTEKGKDVELRCDPISGHTALYWYRQSLGQGLEFLIYFQGNSAPDKSGLPSDRFSAERTGGSVSTLTIQRTQQEDSAVYLCASGGRTFDEQFFGPGTRLTVL.

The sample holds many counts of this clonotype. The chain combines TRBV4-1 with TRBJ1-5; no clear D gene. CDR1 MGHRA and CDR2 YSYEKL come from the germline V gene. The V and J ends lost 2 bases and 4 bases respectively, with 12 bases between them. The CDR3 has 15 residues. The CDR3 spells CASSQHPDGNQPQHF. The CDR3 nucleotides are TGCGCCAGCAGCCAACACCCGGATGGTAATCAGCCCCAGCATTTT.